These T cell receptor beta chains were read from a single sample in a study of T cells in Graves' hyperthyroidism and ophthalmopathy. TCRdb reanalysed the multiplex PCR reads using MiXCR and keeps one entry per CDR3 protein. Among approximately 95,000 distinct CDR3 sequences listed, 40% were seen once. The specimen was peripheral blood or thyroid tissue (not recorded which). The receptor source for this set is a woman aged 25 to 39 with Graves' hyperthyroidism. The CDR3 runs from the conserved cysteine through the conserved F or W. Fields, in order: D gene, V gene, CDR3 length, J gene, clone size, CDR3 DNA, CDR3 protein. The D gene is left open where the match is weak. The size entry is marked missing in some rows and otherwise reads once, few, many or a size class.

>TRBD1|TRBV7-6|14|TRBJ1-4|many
TGTGCCAGCAGCGGGGACAGGGGGCACGAAAAACTGTTTTTT
CASSGDRGHEKLFF
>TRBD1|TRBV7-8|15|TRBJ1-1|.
TGTGCCAGCAGCCCGCCGGGACAGCAGAACACTGAAGCTTTCTTC
CASSPPGQQNTEAFF
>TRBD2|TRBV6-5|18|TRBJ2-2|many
TGTGCCAGCACCAGGAAGGGACTAGCGGTACCGAACACCGGGGAGCTGTTTTTT
CASTRKGLAVPNTGELFF
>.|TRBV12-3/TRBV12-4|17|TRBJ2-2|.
TGTGCCAGCAGTTTTGCAGGGCGAGGAGATAACACCGGGGAGCTGTTTTTT
CASSFAGRGDNTGELFF
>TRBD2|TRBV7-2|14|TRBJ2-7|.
TGTGCCAGCAGCGTAACTAGCGGGAGCCACGAGCAGTACTTC
CASSVTSGSHEQYF
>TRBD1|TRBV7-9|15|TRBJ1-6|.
TGTGCCAGCAGCTTAGCGGGACAGCGTAATTCACCCCTCCACTTT
CASSLAGQRNSPLHF
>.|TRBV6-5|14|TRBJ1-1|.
TGTGCCAGCAGTTACGGGGCGCTGGGCACTGAAGCTTTCTTT
CASSYGALGTEAFF
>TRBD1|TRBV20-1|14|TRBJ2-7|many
TGCAGTGCTTCGGACAGGGGCCTTACCTACGAGCAGTACTTC
CSASDRGLTYEQYF
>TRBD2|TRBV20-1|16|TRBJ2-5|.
TGCAGTGCTAGGAACCTAGCGGGATTGGCGGACGGGACCCAGTACTTC
CSARNLAGLADGTQYF
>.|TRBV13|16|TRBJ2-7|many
TGTGCCAGCAGCTTAGGAGGGGGGGGTTTATACTACGAGCAGTACTTC
CASSLGGGGLYYEQYF
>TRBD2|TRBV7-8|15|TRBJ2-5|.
TGTGCCAGCAGCAGAACTAGCGGGACCCAAGAGACCCAGTACTTC
CASSRTSGTQETQYF
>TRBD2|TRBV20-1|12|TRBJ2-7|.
TGCAGTGGAGTTATAGCGGGAGACGAGCAGTACTTC
CSGVIAGDEQYF
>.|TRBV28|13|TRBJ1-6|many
TGTGCCAGCGGGCCTCCTCGATACTCACCCCTCCACTTT
CASGPPRYSPLHF
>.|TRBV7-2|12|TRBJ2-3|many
TGTGCCAGCAGCGAGAGCGGAGATACGCAGTATTTT
CASSESGDTQYF
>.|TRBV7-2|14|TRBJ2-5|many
TGTGCCAGCAGCTTCCTAGTGTACCAAGAGACCCAGTACTTC
CASSFLVYQETQYF
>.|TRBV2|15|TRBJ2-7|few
TGTGCCAGCAGTGAAGGGGAAGCCCCAGCCTACGAGCAGTACTTC
CASSEGEAPAYEQYF
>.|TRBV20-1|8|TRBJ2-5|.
TGCAGTGCTAACCCCCAGTACTTC
CSANPQYF
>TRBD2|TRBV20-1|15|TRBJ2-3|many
TGCAGTGCTAGCGACACTAGCGGGAGCCTCGATACGCAGTATTTT
CSASDTSGSLDTQYF
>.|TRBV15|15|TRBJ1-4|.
TGTGCCACCAGCAGCTTCAGGACAGAGGGTGAAAAACTGTTTTTT
CATSSFRTEGEKLFF
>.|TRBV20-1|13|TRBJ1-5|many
TGCAGTGCTAGAGCGACAGGTCATCAGCCCCAGCATTTT
CSARATGHQPQHF
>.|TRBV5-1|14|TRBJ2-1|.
TGCGCCAGCAGCTTCATGCACAGGAAAAATGAGCAGTTCTTC
CASSFMHRKNEQFF
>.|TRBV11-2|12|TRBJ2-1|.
TGTGCCAGCAGCTTCGACAGCAGTGAGCAGTTCTTC
CASSFDSSEQFF
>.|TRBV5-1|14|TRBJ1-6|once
TGCGCCAGCAGCTTGGTCTATTATAATTCACCCCTCAACTTT
CASSLVYYNSPLNF
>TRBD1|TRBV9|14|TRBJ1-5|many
TGTGCCAGCAGCGGTCAGGGGGGCAATCAGCCCCAGCATTTT
CASSGQGGNQPQHF
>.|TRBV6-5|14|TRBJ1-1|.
TGTGCCAGCAGTTACAGTTTGATGAACGCTGAAGTTTTCTTT
CASSYSLMNAEVFF
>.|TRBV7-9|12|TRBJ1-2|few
TGTGCCAGCAGTTTACTGGCTAGCGGCTACACCTTC
CASSLLASGYTF
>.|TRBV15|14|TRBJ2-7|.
TGTGCCACCGGCAGAGAAGGTTTCGGAGGCGTGCAGTACTTC
CATGREGFGGVQYF
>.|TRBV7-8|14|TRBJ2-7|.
TGTGCCTGGGATAGGGAGGTTGGGGCCTACGAGCAGTACTTC
CAWDREVGAYEQYF
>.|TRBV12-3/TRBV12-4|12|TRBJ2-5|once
TGTGCCAGCACCCGGGGGGCAGAGACCCAGTACTTC
CASTRGAETQYF
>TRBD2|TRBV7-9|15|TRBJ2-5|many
TGTGCCAGCAGCCTAATTGCGGGAGTCCAAGAGACCCAGTACTTC
CASSLIAGVQETQYF
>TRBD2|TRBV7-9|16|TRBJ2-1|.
TGTGCCAGCAGTCCGACTAGCGGGAGATTCAAGAATGAGCAGTTCTTC
CASSPTSGRFKNEQFF
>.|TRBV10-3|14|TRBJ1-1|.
TGTGCCATCAGCCCGGGGGGTCAGAACACTGAAGCTTTCTTT
CAISPGGQNTEAFF
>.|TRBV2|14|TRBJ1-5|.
TGTGCCAGCAGTATATATCGGGGCAGTCAGCCCCAGCATTTT
CASSIYRGSQPQHF
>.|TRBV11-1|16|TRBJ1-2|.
TGTGCCAGCAGCTTAGCGATAGGGTTGGAACCCTATGGCTACACCTTC
CASSLAIGLEPYGYTF
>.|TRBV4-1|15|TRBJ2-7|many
TGCGCCAGCAGCCCCAACTATCTAGCGTTGGGCGAGCAGTACTTC
CASSPNYLALGEQYF
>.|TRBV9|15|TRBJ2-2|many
TGTGCCAGCAGCCGAAAGGGGGCGAACACCGGGGAGCTGTTTTTT
CASSRKGANTGELFF
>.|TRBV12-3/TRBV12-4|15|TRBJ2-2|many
TGTGCCAGCAGCAATCCGGGACACATCGCCGGGGAGCTGTTTTTT
CASSNPGHIAGELFF
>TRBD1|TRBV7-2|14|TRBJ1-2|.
TGTGCCAGCAGCCCAAGACAGGGGGTGAATGGCTACACCTTC
CASSPRQGVNGYTF
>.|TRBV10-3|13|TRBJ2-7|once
TGTGCCACCAGCCAGGACAAGGGGAACGAGCAGTACTTC
CATSQDKGNEQYF
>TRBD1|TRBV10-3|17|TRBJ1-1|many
TGTGCCATCAGTGAGTCCGAGGACAGGGGGCTGGAAACTGAAGCTTTCTTT
CAISESEDRGLETEAFF
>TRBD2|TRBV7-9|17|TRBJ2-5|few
TGTGCCAGCAGCCCCAGGACTAGCGGGAGACCCCAAGAGACCCAGTACTTC
CASSPRTSGRPQETQYF
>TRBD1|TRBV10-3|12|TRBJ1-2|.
TGTGCCATTCAAACAGGGGTGTATGGCTACACCTTC
CAIQTGVYGYTF
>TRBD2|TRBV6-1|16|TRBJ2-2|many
TGTGCCAGCAGTGAACGGACTAGCGGGAGGACCGGGGAGCTGTTTTTT
CASSERTSGRTGELFF
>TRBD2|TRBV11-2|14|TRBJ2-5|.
TGTGCCAGCAGCCCGGGCGGGAGTGCAGAGACCCAGTACTTC
CASSPGGSAETQYF
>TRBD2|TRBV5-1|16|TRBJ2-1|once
TGCGCCAGCAGCTTGGCCAATAGCGGGACCGGCAATGAGCAGTTCTTC
CASSLANSGTGNEQFF
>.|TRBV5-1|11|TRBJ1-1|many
TGCGCCAGCAGCCCTGGACAGAAAGCTTTCTTT
CASSPGQKAFF
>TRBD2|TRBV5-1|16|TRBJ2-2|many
TGCGCCAGCAGCTTGTTTCCGACTAGCGACACCGGGGAGCTGTTTTTT
CASSLFPTSDTGELFF
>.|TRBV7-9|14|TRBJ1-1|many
TGTGCCAGCAGCGGAACAGGAATGAACACTGAAGCTTTCTTT
CASSGTGMNTEAFF
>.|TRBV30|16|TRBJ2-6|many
TGTGCCTGGAGTGGGGGCCTAACCTCTGGGGCCAACGTCCTGACTTTC
CAWSGGLTSGANVLTF
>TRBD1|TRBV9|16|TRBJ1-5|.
TGTGCCAGCAGCGACGGGACAGGCCGGAGGAGGCAGCCCCAGCATTTT
CASSDGTGRRRQPQHF
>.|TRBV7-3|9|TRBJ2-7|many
TGTGCCAGCAGCTACGAGCAGTACTTC
CASSYEQYF
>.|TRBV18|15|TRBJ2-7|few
TGTGCCAGCTCACCACCGCGCGGACAGTCCTACGAGCAGTACTTC
CASSPPRGQSYEQYF
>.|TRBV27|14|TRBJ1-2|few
TGTGCCAGCAGTTTAAGGCCAGCCTCCTATGGCTACACCTTC
CASSLRPASYGYTF
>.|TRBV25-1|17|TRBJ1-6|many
TGTGCCAGCAGTGATGGGGCCGGAGGCCCTCTCGATTCACCCCTCCACTTT
CASSDGAGGPLDSPLHF
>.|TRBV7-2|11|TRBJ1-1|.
TGTGCCAGCAGCTCGAGGTCAGCGGCTTTCTTT
CASSSRSAAFF
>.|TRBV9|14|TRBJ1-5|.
TGTGCCAGCAGTTTTCGGCAGACCCATCAGCCCCAGCATTTT
CASSFRQTHQPQHF
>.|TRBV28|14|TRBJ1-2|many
TGTGCCAGCAGTTTCCCCAACACTCTCTATGGCTACACCTTC
CASSFPNTLYGYTF
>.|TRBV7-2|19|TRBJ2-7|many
TGTGCCAGCAGCTTAGCGAGAACTGTACCCCGGGCCAGCTCCTACGAGCAGTACTTC
CASSLARTVPRASSYEQYF
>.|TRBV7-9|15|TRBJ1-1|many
TGTGCCAGCAGCCTTCCCCGGTGGGGGGAAACTGAAGCTTTCTTT
CASSLPRWGETEAFF